Listed here are 32 T cell receptor beta chains from one sample, sequenced in a study of glioma-infiltrating T cells after dendritic cell vaccination. TCRdb keeps only in-frame clones here, not all; method: immunoSEQ multiplex PCR. Of 90,000 or so clones listed, about 83% are singletons. The material sequenced was blood, taken before dendritic cell vaccination. These receptors were obtained from a human donor with glioblastoma.

V and J are TRBV2 and TRBJ1-5; D remains ambiguous. The CDR3 has 11 residues. Per germline, CDR1 SNHLY and CDR2 FYNNEI. V lost 5 bases to trimming and J lost 11 bases, with 10 bases between them. Here the CDR3 reads CASSWAGTQHF. CDR3 coding DNA: TGTGCCAGCAGTTGGGCGGGGACCCAGCATTTT.

The chain employs TRBV6-5 and TRBJ1-4; tentatively, D is TRBD1 (5 bases). The CDR3 loop spans 15 amino acids. V was cut by 0 bases and J by 6 bases, with 11 bases left in between. Germline loops: CDR1 MNHEY, CDR2 SVGAGI. DNA for the CDR3: TGTGCCAGCAGTTACTCGGCAGGGTGGGATGAAAAACTGTTTTTT. Protein sequence: CASSYSAGWDEKLFF.

The chain uses TRBV6-5 and TRBJ1-2; 12 bases are shared with TRBD1. Germline V gives CDR1 MNHEY, CDR2 SVGAGI. The CDR3 extends over 14 amino acids. The J segment lost 11 bases and the V segment lost 6 bases, leaving 10 bases of the junction unmatched. CDR3 sequence: CASRPTGQGAPYTF. In nucleotides, the CDR3 is TGTGCCAGCAGACCCACGGGACAGGGGGCTCCGTACACCTTC.

This sequence joins TRBV5-1 and TRBJ1-6; a possible D gene is TRBD1 (6 bases). Trimming removed 1 base at V and 8 bases at J, with 13 bases between. Looked up from germline, CDR1 is SGHRS and CDR2 is YFSETQ. The CDR3 spans 15 residues. The CDR3 here is CASSLYGDIDSPLHF. The CDR3 DNA reads as TGCGCCAGCAGCTTGTATGGGGACATAGATTCACCCCTCCACTTT. The full variable domain, with the rest looked up from reference TRBV5-1 and TRBJ1-6, is KAGVTQTPRYLIKTRGQQVTLSCSPISGHRSVSWYQQTPGQGLQFLFEYFSETQRNKGNFPGRFSGRQFSNSRSEMNVSTLELGDSALYLCASSLYGDIDSPLHFGNGTRLTVT.

The rearrangement joins TRBV11-1 to TRBJ2-3; the match to TRBD1 covers 12 bases. V trimming: 4 bases; J trimming: 1 base; junction bases outside the gene matches: 3. Germline V lookup: CDR1 SGHAT, CDR2 FQDESV (reference sequence). This CDR3 spans 16 amino acids. This CDR3 is CASSSGQGARTDTQYF. Here the CDR3 DNA reads TGTGCCAGCAGCTCGGGACAGGGGGCCCGCACAGATACGCAGTATTTT. The full variable domain, its missing parts supplied by reference TRBV11-1 and TRBJ2-3, is EAEVAQSPRYKITEKSQAVAFWCDPISGHATLYWYRQILGQGPELLVQFQDESVVDDSQLPKDRFSAERLKGVDSTLKIQPAELGDSAMYLCASSSGQGARTDTQYFGPGTRLTVL.

A single count supports this clone. The chain has TRBV27 and TRBJ1-5; D perhaps matches TRBD1 (5 bases). Trimming pared 1 base from V and 0 bases from J, leaving 13 bases between. Germline assignment: CDR1 MNHEY and CDR2 SMNVEV (reference sequence). The CDR3 sequence is 17 residues long. Here the CDR3 reads CASSLWAGTFSNQPQHF. The DNA of the CDR3 is TGTGCCAGCAGTTTATGGGCGGGGACGTTTAGCAATCAGCCCCAGCATTTT.

This chain joins TRBV5-1 and TRBJ2-1; TRBD2 might be the D (6 bases). Germline V CDR1 and CDR2: SGHRS, YFSETQ. Trimming left V 7 bases short and J 15 bases short, with 17 bases between. CDR3 length: 11 residues. The CDR3 coding sequence is TGCGCCAGCGGGGACTTTCCTGGGGCGTTCTTC. This sequence encodes CASGDFPGAFF. The full variable domain, with the rest looked up from reference TRBV5-1 and TRBJ2-1, is KAGVTQTPRYLIKTRGQQVTLSCSPISGHRSVSWYQQTPGQGLQFLFEYFSETQRNKGNFPGRFSGRQFSNSRSEMNVSTLELGDSALYLCASGDFPGAFFGPGTRLTVL.

This clone was seen only a few times. This chain connects TRBV7-2 to TRBJ2-1; D is perhaps TRBD2 (6 bases). This CDR3 region has 15 residues. V was trimmed by 5 bases and J by 0 bases, leaving 11 bases between them. CDR1 and CDR2 from the germline V gene are SGHTA and FQGNSA. CDR3 nucleotides: TGTGCCAGCAGCCGGGACTCGAGCTCCTACAATGAGCAGTTCTTC. Its translation is CASSRDSSSYNEQFF.

The chain is built from TRBV6-5 and TRBJ1-2, with 9 bases that match TRBD1. This CDR3 contains 14 residues. Trimming cost V 6 bases and J 4 bases; bases outside gene matches: 6. The germline V gene encodes CDR1 MNHEY and CDR2 SVGAGI. Written as DNA, the CDR3 is TGTGCCAGCAGCTGGGGACAGGGAGGCTATGGCTACACCTTC. Amino acids: CASSWGQGGYGYTF.

V gene TRBV9 combines with J gene TRBJ2-1; 14 bases align to TRBD2. J lost 8 bases, V lost 3 bases, and 4 bases had no gene match. This CDR3 spans 15 amino acids. The germline CDR1 and CDR2 sequences are SGDLS and YYNGEE. CDR3 DNA sequence: TGTGCCAGCAGCGGACTAGCGGGAGGGATAGATGAGCAGTTCTTC. Translation: CASSGLAGGIDEQFF.

The CDR3 loop is CASSGSSAARQPQHF. The CDR3 bases are TGTGCCAGCAGTGGATCCTCGGCGGCACGTCAGCCCCAGCATTTT. The chain has TRBV2 and TRBJ1-5; D not certain. This CDR3 has 15 residues. V lost 4 bases to trimming and J lost 6 bases, with 16 bases between them. CDR1 and CDR2 (germline): SNHLY, FYNNEI. The whole variable domain, remainder taken from reference TRBV2 and TRBJ1-5, is EPEVTQTPSHQVTQMGQEVILRCVPISNHLYFYWYRQILGQKVEFLVSFYNNEISEKSEIFDDQFSVERPDGSNFTLKIRSTKLEDSAMYFCASSGSSAARQPQHFGDGTRLSIL.

The rearrangement joins TRBV29-1 to TRBJ2-3; 11 bases are a match to TRBD2. The V gene end was trimmed by 6 bases and the J gene end by 9 bases; junction bases not matched to a gene: 17. The germline V gene encodes CDR1 SQVTM and CDR2 ANQGSEA. The length of the CDR3 is 16 residues. CDR3 sequence reads: CSVARTSGQLDETQYF. DNA for the CDR3: TGCAGCGTCGCCAGGACTAGCGGGCAATTAGACGAGACGCAGTATTTT.

The chain joins TRBV2 to TRBJ1-1; 7 bases are a match to TRBD1. V trimming: 9 bases; J trimming: 0 bases; junction bases outside the gene matches: 4. The V gene's germline CDR1 is SNHLY and CDR2 FYNNEI. The CDR3 loop spans 13 amino acids. In DNA form, the CDR3 reads TGTGCCAGTACAGGGGACATGAACACTGAAGCTTTCTTT. Translation: CASTGDMNTEAFF. Filled out from reference TRBV2 and TRBJ1-1, the complete variable domain reads EPEVTQTPSHQVTQMGQEVILRCVPISNHLYFYWYRQILGQKVEFLVSFYNNEISEKSEIFDDQFSVERPDGSNFTLKIRSTKLEDSAMYFCASTGDMNTEAFFGQGTRLTVV.

The rearrangement joins TRBV5-1 to TRBJ2-5, with D perhaps TRBD1 (6 bases). Between the trimmed V and J ends, which lost 0 bases and 2 bases, there was a span of 8 bases. Germline V gene lookup returns CDR1 SGHRS and CDR2 YFSETQ. The length of the CDR3 is 14 residues. CDR3 loop: CASSLAGQQETQYF. The CDR3 coding sequence is TGCGCCAGCAGCTTGGCGGGACAACAAGAGACCCAGTACTTC.

The chain carries TRBV6-5 and TRBJ1-2; no clear D. The length of the CDR3 is 11 residues. The V end lost 4 bases, the J end lost 3 bases, and 3 bases lay between the germline ends. Germline V gene lookup returns CDR1 MNHEY and CDR2 SVGAGI. The CDR3 loop is CASSLDYGYTF. The CDR3 bases are TGTGCCAGCAGTTTAGACTATGGCTACACCTTC.

The chain recombines TRBV9 with TRBJ1-2; D unclear. V was shortened by 4 bases and J by 1 base, with 11 bases between the two germline ends. CDR1 is SGDLS and CDR2 is YYNGEE in the germline V gene. This CDR3 has 14 residues. The DNA of the CDR3 is TGTGCCAGCAGCCCAAGAACAGTTAACTATGGCTACACCTTC. This codes for CASSPRTVNYGYTF.

This clone appeared a single time. This chain joins TRBV7-2 and TRBJ2-7; D is perhaps TRBD2 (6 bases). This CDR3 has 14 residues. Germline loops: CDR1 SGHTA, CDR2 FQGNSA. V was cut by 5 bases and J by 2 bases, with 13 bases left in between. The CDR3 DNA reads TGTGCCAGCAGCCCTGGGACTGGGACCTACGAGCAGTACTTC. This gives the protein CASSPGTGTYEQYF.

The chain carries TRBV9 and TRBJ2-3; TRBD2 aligns across 8 bases. J lost 3 bases, V lost 0 bases, and 3 bases had no gene match. The CDR3 is 15 amino acids. Germline loops: CDR1 SGDLS, CDR2 YYNGEE. CDR3 DNA: TGTGCCAGCAGCGTAGTAGGACTAGCAACAGATACGCAGTATTTT. Translating gives CASSVVGLATDTQYF.

V and J are TRBV10-1 and TRBJ2-5; 8 bases map to TRBD2. The ends lost 0 bases at V and 5 bases at J; junction bases unmatched: 8. CDR3 length equals 16 residues. Germline V gene sequence: CDR1 WNHNN, CDR2 SYGVQD (reference sequence). CDR3 sequence (DNA): TGCGCCAGCAGTGAGTCGAAAGCGGGAGTAGCGGAGACCCAGTACTTC. This translates into CASSESKAGVAETQYF.

CDR3 loop: CAWSGHLRAEAFF. Written as DNA, the CDR3 is TGTGCCTGGAGTGGACACCTGAGAGCTGAAGCTTTCTTT. V is TRBV30 and J is TRBJ1-1; D gene ambiguous. V was trimmed by 1 base and J by 6 bases, leaving 12 bases between them. The CDR3 has 13 residues. Germline V gene sequence: CDR1 GTSNPN, CDR2 SVGIG (reference sequence).

The CDR3 region has the DNA TGCGCCAGCAGCTTGGAGGGGCATTCCGAAGCTTTCTTT. Protein product: CASSLEGHSEAFF. This rearrangement joins TRBV5-1 to TRBJ1-1; weak D call: TRBD1 (5 bases). The V end lost 0 bases, the J end lost 8 bases, and 11 bases lay between the germline ends. Germline V CDR1 and CDR2: SGHRS, YFSETQ. The CDR3 totals 13 residues.

This chain uses TRBV5-1 with TRBJ1-1, with a tentative D call TRBD1 (6 bases). The CDR3 covers 15 residues. V dropped 4 bases and J dropped 0 bases, with 13 bases sitting between them. Looked up from germline, CDR1 is SGHRS and CDR2 is YFSETQ. CDR3 DNA: TGCGCCAGCAGCCCTACGGGACAAATGAACACTGAAGCTTTCTTT. The encoded protein is CASSPTGQMNTEAFF.

The V call is TRBV6-5, the J call TRBJ1-2, with a tentative D call TRBD1 (6 bases). Looked up from germline, CDR1 is MNHEY and CDR2 is SVGAGI. This CDR3 contains 14 residues. V gave up 0 bases and J gave up 4 bases, with 9 bases separating them. This chain's CDR3 is CASSYSTGFYGYTF. The DNA for the CDR3 is TGTGCCAGCAGTTACTCGACAGGCTTCTATGGCTACACCTTC.

The sample holds a few counts of this clone. This rearrangement joins TRBV11-2 to TRBJ2-5; D perhaps matches TRBD2 (5 bases). Germline V lookup: CDR1 SGHAT, CDR2 FQNNGV. This CDR3 contains 15 residues. V lost 5 bases and J lost 4, with 17 bases in between. Here the CDR3 DNA reads TGTGCCAGCAGCCTAAGTGAGGGTCCCCGAGAGACCCAGTACTTC. It yields the protein CASSLSEGPRETQYF.

The chain has TRBV7-9 and TRBJ2-1; D is possibly TRBD2 (6 bases). Germline assignment: CDR1 SEHNR and CDR2 FQNEAQ (reference sequence). With 3 bases removed from V and 4 bases from J, the gap between germline ends came to 10 bases. The CDR3 totals 14 residues. This CDR3 reads CASSLRDFYNEQFF. In DNA form, the CDR3 reads TGTGCCAGCAGCTTGAGGGACTTTTACAATGAGCAGTTCTTC.

This clone has only a few counts. V usage is TRBV25-1 and J usage is TRBJ1-1; D is undetermined. The germline V and J ends were trimmed by 2 bases and 1 base, with 14 bases remaining between them. Germline CDR1 is MGHDK and CDR2 is SYGVNS. CDR3 length: 16 amino acids. This CDR3 is CASSEDEWRKNTEAFF. The CDR3 DNA follows: TGTGCCAGCAGTGAAGATGAATGGAGGAAGAACACTGAAGCTTTCTTT. Together with reference TRBV25-1 and TRBJ1-1, the CDR3 gives the full variable domain: EADIYQTPRYLVIGTGKKITLECSQTMGHDKMYWYQQDPGMELHLIHYSYGVNSTEKGDLSSESTVSRIRTEHFPLTLESARPSHTSQYLCASSEDEWRKNTEAFFGQGTRLTVV.

The CDR3 DNA reads as TGTGCCAGCAGCGAAGGGACAGGCTATCAGCCCCAGCATTTT. This gives the protein CASSEGTGYQPQHF. The V gene is TRBV5-6, the J gene TRBJ1-5; 8 nucleotides align to TRBD1. Per germline, CDR1 SGHDT and CDR2 YYEEEE. This CDR3 spans 14 amino acids. The V and J ends lost 4 bases and 5 bases, in that order; junction bases with no gene match: 5.

This chain uses TRBV19 with TRBJ1-5, with a weak D call TRBD1 (5 bases). This CDR3 has 16 residues. Trimming stripped 7 bases from V and 0 bases from J, with 16 bases between. Germline-derived CDR1 and CDR2 are LNHDA and SQIVND (reference sequence). In DNA form, the CDR3 reads TGTGCCAGTACTCGCGGGGCCGCCTATAGCAATCAGCCCCAGCATTTT. This translates into CASTRGAAYSNQPQHF.

The chain employs TRBV5-1 and TRBJ1-5; D ambiguous. Deletions cut 0 bases from V and 3 bases from J, with 7 bases between. The CDR3 is made up of 14 amino acids. Germline V gives CDR1 SGHRS, CDR2 YFSETQ. The CDR3 sequence is CASSLGGYNQPQHF. The DNA for the CDR3 is TGCGCCAGCAGCTTGGGCGGGTACAATCAGCCCCAGCATTTT. Full variable domain (outside the CDR3, taken from reference TRBV5-1 and TRBJ1-5): KAGVTQTPRYLIKTRGQQVTLSCSPISGHRSVSWYQQTPGQGLQFLFEYFSETQRNKGNFPGRFSGRQFSNSRSEMNVSTLELGDSALYLCASSLGGYNQPQHFGDGTRLSIL.

The chain joins TRBV10-3 to TRBJ2-2; D not resolved. The CDR3 runs 17 residues. V dropped 2 bases and J dropped 1 base, with 14 bases sitting between them. Germline V gene sequence: CDR1 ENHRY, CDR2 SYGVKD. CDR3: CAISEPQPGLNTGELFF. Here the CDR3 DNA reads TGTGCCATCAGTGAGCCCCAACCAGGATTGAACACCGGGGAGCTGTTTTTT.

The CDR3 protein is CASSLVPLTGDDTEAFF. The DNA for the CDR3 is TGCGCCAGCAGCTTGGTCCCTCTGACAGGGGATGACACTGAAGCTTTCTTT. The chain links TRBV5-1 to TRBJ1-1, with 8 bases identical to TRBD1. The germline CDR1 and CDR2 sequences are SGHRS and YFSETQ. This CDR3 region has 17 residues. V lost 0 bases to trimming and J lost 3 bases; unmatched junction nucleotides: 10.

The chain couples TRBV7-2 to TRBJ2-1; 7 bases align to TRBD1. CDR3 length: 12 residues. J gave up 8 bases and V 7 bases, and 5 bases lay outside the gene matches. CDR1 and CDR2 (germline): SGHTA, FQGNSA. The CDR3, as DNA: TGTGCCAGCACGGACAGGTACCATGAGCAGTTCTTC. Its protein is CASTDRYHEQFF.